Listed below are T cell receptor beta chains from one sample, sequenced in a study of beta chain features in type 1 diabetes. TCRdb's copy holds only in-frame clones and misses some; the assay was immunoSEQ multiplex PCR. The sample carries about 13,000 clones, about 49% recorded once. Sequencing was performed on stem cell memory CD4+ T cells from blood. These receptor sequences come from a man between 18 and 35 years old in good health. CDR3s include the opening cysteine and the closing phenylalanine or tryptophan. The order of the fields is clone size, J gene, D gene, V gene, CDR3 DNA, CDR3 protein. A D gene is named only where the DNA matches it firmly. Some rows have no size entry. The others give once, few or many, or a class for an expanded clone.

>-|TRBJ2-2|-|TRBV19
TGTGCCAGTAGTATTAGGACAGCCACGAACACCGGGGAGCTGTTTTTT
CASSIRTATNTGELFF
>-|TRBJ1-1|-|TRBV4-3
TGCGCCAGCAGCCAATCTGGGGCCATGAACACTGAAGCTTTCTTT
CASSQSGAMNTEAFF
>-|TRBJ2-7|-|TRBV18
TGTGCCAGCTCACCAGAAAATGGCCTAGCCACCTACGAGCAGTACTTC
CASSPENGLATYEQYF
>-|TRBJ1-5|TRBD1|TRBV19
TGTGCCAGTAGGGGGGACAGGGGGTATCCCCAGCATTTT
CASRGDRGYPQHF
>-|TRBJ2-1|TRBD2|TRBV7-9
TGTGCCAGCAGCTTAACAAGCGGGGGTTACAATGAGCAGTTCTTC
CASSLTSGGYNEQFF
>few|TRBJ2-7|-|TRBV4-3
TGCGCCAGCAGCCAAGATATTACCTACGAGCAGTACTTC
CASSQDITYEQYF
>-|TRBJ2-7|TRBD2|TRBV29-1
TGCAGCGTCGAGCGGGGTTCCTACGAGCAGTACTTC
CSVERGSYEQYF
>-|TRBJ2-2|-|TRBV5-1
TGCGCCAGCAGAGGAGTGGCTATCACCGGGGAGCTGTTTTTT
CASRGVAITGELFF
>-|TRBJ2-2|-|TRBV18
TGTGCCAGCTCTCAATACACCGGGGAGCTGTTTTTT
CASSQYTGELFF
>-|TRBJ2-7|TRBD1|TRBV5-1
TGCGCCAGCAGCTTGGTAGCAGGGGGCTCCTACGAGCAGTACTTC
CASSLVAGGSYEQYF
>-|TRBJ2-7|-|TRBV7-3
TGTGCCAGCAGCATAATGCAGGGATACGAGCAGTACTTC
CASSIMQGYEQYF
>-|TRBJ2-1|TRBD2|TRBV7-2
TGTGCCAGCAGCCCGACTAGCGGCTCCTACAATGAGCAGTTCTTC
CASSPTSGSYNEQFF
>few|TRBJ2-2|-|TRBV30
TGTGCCTGGAGTGTACTCTCAACCGGGGAGCTGTTTTTT
CAWSVLSTGELFF
>-|TRBJ1-2|TRBD1|TRBV5-1
TGCGCCAGCAGCTGGGGGGACAGCAGTGGTTACTACACCTTC
CASSWGDSSGYYTF
>-|TRBJ2-7|TRBD1|TRBV6-6
TGTGCCAGCAGACCCGGGACAGGGCCCAGCGAGCAGTACTTC
CASRPGTGPSEQYF
>-|TRBJ1-2|-|TRBV5-1
TGCGCCAGCAGCTTGACTTTGGACAGCTATGGCTACACCTTC
CASSLTLDSYGYTF
>once|TRBJ2-7|-|TRBV27
TGTGCCAGCAGTTTTAAACAGGGAAATTTCTACGAGCAGTACTTC
CASSFKQGNFYEQYF